Listed below are T cell receptor beta chains from one sample, sequenced in a study. TCRdb analysed the RT-PCR reads with MiXCR anew, one entry per CDR3 protein. Of hundreds of thousands of distinct CDR3 sequences listed, about 14% were seen once; the top ten hold 3% to 4.5%. Input material: memory CD4+ T cells from blood. The source of these receptors is a female donor in good health, serving as a healthy control. Each CDR3 is given with its conserved first and last residue. A D gene is named only where the DNA matches it firmly. Clone size, where shown, is once, few, many, or a class for clones that have expanded.

d_call | clone_size | j_call | v_call | cdr3_nt | cdr3_aa
- | few | TRBJ2-7 | TRBV2 | TGTGCCAGCAGTCAGACAAAGACCTACGAGCAGTACTTC | CASSQTKTYEQYF
- | - | TRBJ1-5 | TRBV7-2 | TGTGCCAGCAGCTTATTTGGGGGGGGTCAGCCCCAGCATTTT | CASSLFGGGQPQHF
- | - | TRBJ1-1 | TRBV18 | TGTGCCAGCTCACCCGGGGCGCAAGCGGCTTTCTTT | CASSPGAQAAFF
TRBD1 | few | TRBJ1-5 | TRBV6-2/TRBV6-3 | TGTGCCAGCAGAAGGACAGGAGCCCAAGGCCAGCCCCAGCATTTT | CASRRTGAQGQPQHF
- | - | TRBJ2-7 | TRBV20-1 | TGCAGTGCTAGGCAGGGACCCCCAGAGGGCTACGAGCAGTACTTC | CSARQGPPEGYEQYF
- | - | TRBJ2-7 | TRBV27 | TGTGCCAGCAGTAAACGGGACACCCGCATCGAGTACTTC | CASSKRDTRIEYF
- | - | TRBJ2-3 | TRBV29-1 | TGCAGCGTTGTTTTAATGGGGATTCCCAGCACAGATACGCAGTATTTT | CSVVLMGIPSTDTQYF
- | few | TRBJ1-2 | TRBV7-2 | TGTGCCAGCAGCTTAGAGTGGGGAAACTATGGCTACACCTTC | CASSLEWGNYGYTF
TRBD2 | many | TRBJ2-7 | TRBV4-3 | TGCGCCAGCAGCCAAGCCCTGGGAGGGCTTTTTGATTTC | CASSQALGGLFDF
- | few | TRBJ1-2 | TRBV5-1 | TGCGCCAGCAGCCCTGCCTTAGGCAGCCCAAACTATGGCTACACCTTC | CASSPALGSPNYGYTF
TRBD1 | - | TRBJ2-7 | TRBV7-9 | TGTGCCAGCAGCCAGACAGGGACCGAGCAGTACTTC | CASSQTGTEQYF
- | many | TRBJ2-7 | TRBV20-1 | TGCAGTGCTCCACAGGGAACCGAGCAGTACTTC | CSAPQGTEQYF
TRBD1 | - | TRBJ2-7 | TRBV5-1 | TGCGCCAGCAGCCGAACCACCGGGACAGGGGGCCACGAGCAGTACTTC | CASSRTTGTGGHEQYF
TRBD1 | few | TRBJ2-1 | TRBV4-3 | TGCGCCAGCAGCCAAGATCCCCCGGGACAGGGGTACAATGAGCAGTTCTTC | CASSQDPPGQGYNEQFF
TRBD2 | - | TRBJ2-1 | TRBV11-2 | TGTGCCAGCAGCAACCGGGGACTAGCGCTCTACAATGAGCAGTTCTTC | CASSNRGLALYNEQFF
TRBD1 | few | TRBJ1-1 | TRBV12-3/TRBV12-4 | TGTGCCAGCAGTCCGCAAGGACAGGTGAACACTGAAGCTTTCTTT | CASSPQGQVNTEAFF
- | many | TRBJ2-1 | TRBV12-3/TRBV12-4 | TGTGCCAGCAGTTTAAGTGAGCAGTTCTTC | CASSLSEQFF
TRBD2 | - | TRBJ2-1 | TRBV11-2 | TGTGCCAGCAGCCTCTCCCGGGGACTAGCGGGAGATAATGAGCAGTTCTTC | CASSLSRGLAGDNEQFF
- | few | TRBJ1-4 | TRBV6-2/TRBV6-3 | TGTGCCAGCAGATCCGGGCGCGGTTACGAAAAACTGTTTTTT | CASRSGRGYEKLFF
TRBD1 | many | TRBJ1-2 | TRBV4-1 | TGCGCCAGCAATCGGGACAGGCTTAACTATGGCTACACCTTC | CASNRDRLNYGYTF